The following is a T cell receptor beta chain sequence with its context. The data belong to a study of blood T cell repertoires in COVID-19. About the research overall: T cells, B-cell-depleted T cells, or PBMCs supplied cDNA or gDNA.

The germline V gene encodes CDR1 MDHEN and CDR2 SYDVKM. The V gene lost 2 bases and the J gene lost 6 bases, with 8 bases spanning the gap. This CDR3 is built from 12 residues. Sequencing was performed with immunoSEQ multiplex PCR; in TCRdb, only in-frame clones are kept and a portion is missing. The data hold about 270,000 clones, with approximately 80% observed a single time. The sample consisted of peripheral blood. This clonotype was sampled from a woman aged 45-60 years with active or convalescent COVID-19. This chain connects TRBV28 to TRBJ2-7, with a tentative D call TRBD1 (5 bases). The CDR3 is CASSLTRAEQYF. For the CDR3, the DNA is TGTGCCAGCAGTTTAACCAGGGCCGAGCAGTACTTC.